This T cell receptor beta chain comes out of a study of somatic mutations in cytotoxic T cells in rheumatoid arthritis. Turning to the study itself: Patient blood, 30 ml in EDTA, was obtained immediately after diagnosis and prior to the start of any treatment. The study, taken as a whole, reports: Any difference in CD8+ T-cell clonality between patients who had rheumatoid arthritis and healthy controls who were age-matched was not statistically significant.

With respect to this clone: The antigen remains unidentified.

TCRdb's copy holds only in-frame clones and misses some; the assay was immunoSEQ multiplex PCR. This table has 15,000 to 20,000 clones, approximately 80% appearing once. This CDR3 contains 13 residues. Germline assignment: CDR1 MNHEY and CDR2 SMNVEV (reference sequence). Trimming pared 5 bases from V and 8 bases from J, leaving 12 bases between. Positive magnetic bead selection, which isolated the CD4+ and CD8+ cells, was followed by a flow cytometry check of purity. What was sequenced was CD8+ T cells sorted from blood. This clonotype was obtained from an adult with rheumatoid arthritis. The genes are TRBV27 and TRBJ2-2, with D maybe TRBD2 (6 bases). The CDR3, as DNA: TGTGCCAGCAGTCCCTCGCGGGGAGGGGAGCTGTTTTTT. Its translation is CASSPSRGGELFF.